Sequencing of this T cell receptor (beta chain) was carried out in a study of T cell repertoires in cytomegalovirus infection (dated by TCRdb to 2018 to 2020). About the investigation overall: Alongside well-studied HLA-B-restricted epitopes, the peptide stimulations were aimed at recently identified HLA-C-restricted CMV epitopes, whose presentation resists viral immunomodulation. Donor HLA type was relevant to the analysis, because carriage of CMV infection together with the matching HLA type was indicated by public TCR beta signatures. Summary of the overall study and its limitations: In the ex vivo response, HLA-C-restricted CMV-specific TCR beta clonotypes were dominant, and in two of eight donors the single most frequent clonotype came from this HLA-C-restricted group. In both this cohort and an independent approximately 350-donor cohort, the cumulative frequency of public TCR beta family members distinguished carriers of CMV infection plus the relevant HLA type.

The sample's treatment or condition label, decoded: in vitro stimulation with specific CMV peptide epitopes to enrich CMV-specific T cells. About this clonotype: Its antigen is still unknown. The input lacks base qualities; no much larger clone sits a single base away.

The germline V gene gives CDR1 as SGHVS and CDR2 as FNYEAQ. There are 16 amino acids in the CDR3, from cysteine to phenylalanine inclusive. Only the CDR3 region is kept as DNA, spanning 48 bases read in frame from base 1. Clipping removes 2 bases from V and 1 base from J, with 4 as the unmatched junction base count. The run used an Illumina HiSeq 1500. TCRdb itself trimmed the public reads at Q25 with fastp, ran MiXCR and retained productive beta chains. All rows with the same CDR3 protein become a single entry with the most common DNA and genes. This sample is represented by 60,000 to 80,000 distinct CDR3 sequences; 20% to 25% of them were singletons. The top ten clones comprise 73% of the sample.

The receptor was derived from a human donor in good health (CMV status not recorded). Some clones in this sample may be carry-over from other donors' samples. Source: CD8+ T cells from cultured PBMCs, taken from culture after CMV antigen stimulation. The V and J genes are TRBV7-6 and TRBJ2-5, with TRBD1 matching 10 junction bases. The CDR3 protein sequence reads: CASSLRTGGTQETQYF. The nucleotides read TGTGCCAGCAGCTTAAGGACAGGGGGTACCCAAGAGACCCAGTACTTC.